Described below is a single T cell receptor beta chain sequence and its context. Its antigen is still unknown. Sequencing was performed with immunoSEQ multiplex PCR; in TCRdb, only in-frame clones are kept and a portion is missing. Here the sample spans just over 2,000,000 clones, around 96% being singletons. CDR1 and CDR2 (germline): SNHLY, FYNNEI. V was pared by 6 bases and J by 0 bases, with 2 bases of the junction left unmatched. The CDR3 contains 14 residues. The sample comes from a study of shared clonotypes between healthy human individuals. On the study more broadly: Aged between 18 and 49, the donors were a couple of women and three men.

The naive CD8 fraction comprised CD45RO-negative cells positively selected for CCR7 and excluded terminally differentiated effector memory CD45RA+ cells. Whole-study findings and limits: Naive subsets tended to show greater estimated richness than memory subsets. It was expected that sequencing depth would affect clonotype sharing among donors.

The sequence came from a man in his late teens or twenties in good health. The material sequenced was naive CD8+ T cells sorted from blood. The gene calls are TRBV2 and TRBJ2-3, with 8 bases that match TRBD1. This CDR3 reads CASRDRESTDTQYF. The CDR3 DNA sequence: TGTGCCAGCAGGGACAGGGAAAGCACAGATACGCAGTATTTT.